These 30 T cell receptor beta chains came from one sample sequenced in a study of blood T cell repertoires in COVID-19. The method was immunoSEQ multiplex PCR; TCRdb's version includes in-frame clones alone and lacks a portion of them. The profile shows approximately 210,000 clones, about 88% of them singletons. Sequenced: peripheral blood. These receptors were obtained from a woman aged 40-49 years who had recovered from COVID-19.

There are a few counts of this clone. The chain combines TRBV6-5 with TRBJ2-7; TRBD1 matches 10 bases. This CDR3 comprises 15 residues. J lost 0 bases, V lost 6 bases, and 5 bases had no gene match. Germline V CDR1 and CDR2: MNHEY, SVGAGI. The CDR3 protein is CASSPGTGDSYEQYF. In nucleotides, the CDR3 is TGTGCCAGCAGCCCCGGGACAGGGGACTCCTACGAGCAGTACTTC.

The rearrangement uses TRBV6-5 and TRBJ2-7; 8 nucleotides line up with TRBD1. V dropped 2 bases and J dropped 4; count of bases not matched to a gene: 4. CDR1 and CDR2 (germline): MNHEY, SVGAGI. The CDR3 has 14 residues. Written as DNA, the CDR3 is TGTGCCAGCAGTTACGCAGGGGGCGCTTACGAGCAGTACTTC. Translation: CASSYAGGAYEQYF.

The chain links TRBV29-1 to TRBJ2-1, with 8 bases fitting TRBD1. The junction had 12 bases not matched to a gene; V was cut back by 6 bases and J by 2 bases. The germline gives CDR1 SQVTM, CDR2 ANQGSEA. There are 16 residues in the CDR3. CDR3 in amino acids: CSVLQHGTGTYNEQFF. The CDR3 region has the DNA TGCAGCGTGCTCCAACACGGGACAGGTACCTACAATGAGCAGTTCTTC.

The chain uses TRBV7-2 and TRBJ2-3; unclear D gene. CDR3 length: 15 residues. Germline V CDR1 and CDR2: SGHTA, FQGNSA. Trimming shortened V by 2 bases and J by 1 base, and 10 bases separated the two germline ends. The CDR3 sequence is CASSLRLGGTDTQYF. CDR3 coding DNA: TGTGCCAGCAGCTTAAGACTCGGCGGCACAGATACGCAGTATTTT.

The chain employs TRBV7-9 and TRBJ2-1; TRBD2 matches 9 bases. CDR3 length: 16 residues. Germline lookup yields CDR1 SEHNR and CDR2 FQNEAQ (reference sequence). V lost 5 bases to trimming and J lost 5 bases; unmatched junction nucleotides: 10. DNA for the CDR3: TGTGCCAGCAGCAAGCGGGGGCTAGCGGGAAACAATGAGCAGTTCTTC. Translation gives CASSKRGLAGNNEQFF.

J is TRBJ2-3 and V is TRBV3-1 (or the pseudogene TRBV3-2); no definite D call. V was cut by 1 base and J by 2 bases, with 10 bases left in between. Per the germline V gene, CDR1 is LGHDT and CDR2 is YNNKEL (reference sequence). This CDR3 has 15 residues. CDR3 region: CASSQVGAYTDTQYF. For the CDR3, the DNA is TGTGCCAGCAGCCAAGTAGGAGCGTACACAGATACGCAGTATTTT.

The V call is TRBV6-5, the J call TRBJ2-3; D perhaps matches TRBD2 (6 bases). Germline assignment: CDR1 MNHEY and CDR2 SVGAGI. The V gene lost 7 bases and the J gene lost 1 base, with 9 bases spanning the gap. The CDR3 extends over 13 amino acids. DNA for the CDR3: TGTGCCAGCATAAAGCGGGGCACAGATACGCAGTATTTT. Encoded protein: CASIKRGTDTQYF.

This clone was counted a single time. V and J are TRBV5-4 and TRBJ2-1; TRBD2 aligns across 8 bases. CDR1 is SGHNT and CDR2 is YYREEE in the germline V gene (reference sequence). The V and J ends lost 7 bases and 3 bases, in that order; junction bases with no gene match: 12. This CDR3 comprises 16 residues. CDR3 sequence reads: CASREGGPLIYNEQFF. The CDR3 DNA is TGTGCCAGCCGGGAGGGGGGGCCACTTATCTACAATGAGCAGTTCTTC.

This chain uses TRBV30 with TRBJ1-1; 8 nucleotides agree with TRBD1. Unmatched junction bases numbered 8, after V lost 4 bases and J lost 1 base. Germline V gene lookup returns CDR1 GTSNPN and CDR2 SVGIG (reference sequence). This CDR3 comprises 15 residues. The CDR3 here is CAWKPRQGRNTEAFF. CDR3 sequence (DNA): TGTGCCTGGAAGCCCCGACAGGGGCGGAACACTGAAGCTTTCTTT.

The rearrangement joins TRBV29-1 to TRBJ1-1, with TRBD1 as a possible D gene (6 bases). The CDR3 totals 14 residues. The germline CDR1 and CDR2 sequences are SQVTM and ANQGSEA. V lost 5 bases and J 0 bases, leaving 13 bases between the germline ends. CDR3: CSVRRGGMNTEAFF. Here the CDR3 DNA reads TGCAGCGTTCGCAGGGGTGGCATGAACACTGAAGCTTTCTTT.

The CDR3 DNA reads TGTGCCAGCGGAGACAGCGTGGGAAATGAAAAACTGTTTTTT. It codes for CASGDSVGNEKLFF. The V call is TRBV13, the J call TRBJ1-4, with D tentatively TRBD1 (5 bases). The germline V gene encodes CDR1 PRHDT and CDR2 FYEKMQ (reference sequence). The ends were cut back, 8 bases at V and 5 bases at J, with 15 bases in the middle. The CDR3 extends over 14 amino acids.

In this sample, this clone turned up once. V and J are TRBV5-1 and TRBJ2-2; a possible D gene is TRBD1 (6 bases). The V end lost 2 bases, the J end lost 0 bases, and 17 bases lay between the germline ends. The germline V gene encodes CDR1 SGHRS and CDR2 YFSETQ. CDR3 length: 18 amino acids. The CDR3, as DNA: TGCGCCAGCAGCTTAAACCGGGACACCCGGACGAACACCGGGGAGCTGTTTTTT. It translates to CASSLNRDTRTNTGELFF.

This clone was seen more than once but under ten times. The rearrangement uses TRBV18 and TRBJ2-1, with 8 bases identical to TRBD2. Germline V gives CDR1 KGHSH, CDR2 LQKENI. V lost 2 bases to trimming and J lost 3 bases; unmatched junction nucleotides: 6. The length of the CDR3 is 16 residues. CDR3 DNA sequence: TGTGCCAGCTCACCAGCCGAGCGGGAGAGCTACAATGAGCAGTTCTTC. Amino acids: CASSPAERESYNEQFF.

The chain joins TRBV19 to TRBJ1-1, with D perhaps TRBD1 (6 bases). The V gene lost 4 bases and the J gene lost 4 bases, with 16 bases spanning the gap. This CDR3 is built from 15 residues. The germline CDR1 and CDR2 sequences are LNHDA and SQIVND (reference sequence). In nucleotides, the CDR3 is TGTGCCAGTAGTACCCGTCTACAGGGCCCCACTGAAGCTTTCTTT. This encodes CASSTRLQGPTEAFF.

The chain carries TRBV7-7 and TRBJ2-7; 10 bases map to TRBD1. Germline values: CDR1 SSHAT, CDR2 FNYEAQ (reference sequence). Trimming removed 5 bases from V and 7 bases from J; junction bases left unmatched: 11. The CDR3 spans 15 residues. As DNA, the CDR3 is TGTGCCAGCAGCCTCCCCGGACAGGGGGAGAGGGAGCAGTACTTC. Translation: CASSLPGQGEREQYF.

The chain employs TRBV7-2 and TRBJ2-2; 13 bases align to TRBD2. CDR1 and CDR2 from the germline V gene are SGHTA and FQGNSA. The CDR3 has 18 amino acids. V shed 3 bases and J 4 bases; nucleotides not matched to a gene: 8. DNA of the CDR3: TGTGCCAGCAGCTTTGGGACTAGCGGGATATCAGGCACCGGGGAGCTGTTTTTT. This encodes CASSFGTSGISGTGELFF.

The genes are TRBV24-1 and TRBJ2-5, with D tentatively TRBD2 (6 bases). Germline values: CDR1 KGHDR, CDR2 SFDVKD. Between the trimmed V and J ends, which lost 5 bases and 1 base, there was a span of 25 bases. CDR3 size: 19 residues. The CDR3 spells CATSGRTPRGFGLQETQYF. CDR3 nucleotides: TGTGCCACCAGTGGTCGGACACCCCGGGGGTTTGGTCTCCAAGAGACCCAGTACTTC.

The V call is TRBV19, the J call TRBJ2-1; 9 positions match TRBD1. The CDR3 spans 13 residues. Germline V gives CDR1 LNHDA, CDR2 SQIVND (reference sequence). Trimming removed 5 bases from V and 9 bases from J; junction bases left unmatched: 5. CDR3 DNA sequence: TGTGCCAGTAGTTCGGACAGGGGTGGTGAGCAGTTCTTC. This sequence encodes CASSSDRGGEQFF.

The CDR3 protein is CASSPDRSVRFF. The DNA of the CDR3 is TGTGCCAGCTCACCAGACCGGAGTGTCAGGTTTTTT. The chain links TRBV18 to TRBJ2-2; no reliable D call. The ends were cut back, 2 bases at V and 16 bases at J, with 14 bases in the middle. The CDR3 runs 12 residues. Germline V gene sequence: CDR1 KGHSH, CDR2 LQKENI.

The CDR3 DNA sequence: TGTGCCAGCAGTTCCAGGGACAGGCAGAACACTGAAGCTTTCTTT. Translation gives CASSSRDRQNTEAFF. This rearrangement joins TRBV27 to TRBJ1-1; TRBD1 matches 8 bases. The CDR3 spans 15 residues. The V gene's germline CDR1 is MNHEY and CDR2 SMNVEV (reference sequence). With 4 bases clipped from V and 1 base from J, the junction kept 5 bases outside the gene matches.

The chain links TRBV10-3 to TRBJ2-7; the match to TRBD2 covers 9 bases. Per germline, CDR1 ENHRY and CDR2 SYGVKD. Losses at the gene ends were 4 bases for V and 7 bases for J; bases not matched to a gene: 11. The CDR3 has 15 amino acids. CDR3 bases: TGTGCCATCAGTGCGGTCCTAGCGGGGAAAATAGAGCAGTACTTC. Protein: CAISAVLAGKIEQYF.

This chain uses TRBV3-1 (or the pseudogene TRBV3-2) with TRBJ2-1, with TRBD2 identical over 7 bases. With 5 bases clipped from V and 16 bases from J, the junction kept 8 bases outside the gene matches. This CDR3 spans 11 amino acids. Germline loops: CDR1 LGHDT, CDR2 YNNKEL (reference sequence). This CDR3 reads CASSKAGEAFF. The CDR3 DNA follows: TGTGCCAGCAGCAAGGCGGGGGAAGCTTTCTTC.

This chain's CDR3 is CATGQGSYEQYF. CDR3 DNA: TGTGCCACCGGACAGGGCTCCTACGAGCAGTACTTC. The rearrangement uses TRBV24-1 and TRBJ2-7; TRBD1 matches at 8 bases. The V and J ends lost 9 bases and 0 bases, in that order; junction bases with no gene match: 0. This CDR3 contains 12 residues. Per germline, CDR1 KGHDR and CDR2 SFDVKD.

The CDR3 DNA reads as TGTGCCACCAGCAGAGGACAGGGAAATCAGCCCCAGCATTTT. The encoded protein is CATSRGQGNQPQHF. The gene calls are TRBV15 and TRBJ1-5; 7 bases are shared with TRBD1. CDR1 and CDR2 from the germline V gene are LNHNV and YYDKDF (reference sequence). This CDR3 is 14 amino acids long. V trimming: 1 base; J trimming: 4 bases; junction bases outside the gene matches: 1.

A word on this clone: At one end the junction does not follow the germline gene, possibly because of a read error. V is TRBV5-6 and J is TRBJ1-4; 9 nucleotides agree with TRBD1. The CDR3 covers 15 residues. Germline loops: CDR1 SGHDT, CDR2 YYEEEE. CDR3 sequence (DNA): TGTGCCACCAGCTCCACCGGGACAGGGAACGAAAAACTGTTTTTT. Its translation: CATSSTGTGNEKLFF.

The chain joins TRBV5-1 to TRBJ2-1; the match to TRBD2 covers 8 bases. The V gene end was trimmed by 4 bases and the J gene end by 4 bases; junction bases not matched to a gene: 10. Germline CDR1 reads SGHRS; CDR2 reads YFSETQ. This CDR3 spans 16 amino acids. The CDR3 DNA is TGCGCCAGCAGCCTATCGACTAGCGTGGGTTACAATGAGCAGTTCTTC. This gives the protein CASSLSTSVGYNEQFF.

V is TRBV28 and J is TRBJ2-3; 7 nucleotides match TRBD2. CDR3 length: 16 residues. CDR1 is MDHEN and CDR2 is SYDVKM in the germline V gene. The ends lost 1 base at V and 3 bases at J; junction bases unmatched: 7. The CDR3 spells CASSLYGKGGTDTQYF. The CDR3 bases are TGTGCCAGCAGTTTATACGGGAAGGGAGGGACAGATACGCAGTATTTT.

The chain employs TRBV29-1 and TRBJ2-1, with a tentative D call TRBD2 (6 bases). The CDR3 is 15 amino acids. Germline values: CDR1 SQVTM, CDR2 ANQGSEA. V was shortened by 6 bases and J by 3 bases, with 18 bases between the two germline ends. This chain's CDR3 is CSVAPTRGLYNEQFF. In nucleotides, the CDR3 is TGCAGCGTCGCGCCGACAAGGGGACTCTACAATGAGCAGTTCTTC.

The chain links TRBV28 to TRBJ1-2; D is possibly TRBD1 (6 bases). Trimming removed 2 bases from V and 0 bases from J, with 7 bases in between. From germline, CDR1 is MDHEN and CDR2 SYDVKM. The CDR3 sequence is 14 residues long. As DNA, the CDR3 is TGTGCCAGCAGTTTAGGGGACACTAACTATGGCTACACCTTC. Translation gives CASSLGDTNYGYTF.

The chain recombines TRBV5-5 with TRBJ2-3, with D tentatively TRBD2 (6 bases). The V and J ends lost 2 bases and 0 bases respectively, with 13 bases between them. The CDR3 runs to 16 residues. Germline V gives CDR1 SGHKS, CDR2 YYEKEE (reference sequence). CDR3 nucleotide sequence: TGTGCCAGCAGCTTACGAGCGGGCCTTAGCACAGATACGCAGTATTTT. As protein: CASSLRAGLSTDTQYF.